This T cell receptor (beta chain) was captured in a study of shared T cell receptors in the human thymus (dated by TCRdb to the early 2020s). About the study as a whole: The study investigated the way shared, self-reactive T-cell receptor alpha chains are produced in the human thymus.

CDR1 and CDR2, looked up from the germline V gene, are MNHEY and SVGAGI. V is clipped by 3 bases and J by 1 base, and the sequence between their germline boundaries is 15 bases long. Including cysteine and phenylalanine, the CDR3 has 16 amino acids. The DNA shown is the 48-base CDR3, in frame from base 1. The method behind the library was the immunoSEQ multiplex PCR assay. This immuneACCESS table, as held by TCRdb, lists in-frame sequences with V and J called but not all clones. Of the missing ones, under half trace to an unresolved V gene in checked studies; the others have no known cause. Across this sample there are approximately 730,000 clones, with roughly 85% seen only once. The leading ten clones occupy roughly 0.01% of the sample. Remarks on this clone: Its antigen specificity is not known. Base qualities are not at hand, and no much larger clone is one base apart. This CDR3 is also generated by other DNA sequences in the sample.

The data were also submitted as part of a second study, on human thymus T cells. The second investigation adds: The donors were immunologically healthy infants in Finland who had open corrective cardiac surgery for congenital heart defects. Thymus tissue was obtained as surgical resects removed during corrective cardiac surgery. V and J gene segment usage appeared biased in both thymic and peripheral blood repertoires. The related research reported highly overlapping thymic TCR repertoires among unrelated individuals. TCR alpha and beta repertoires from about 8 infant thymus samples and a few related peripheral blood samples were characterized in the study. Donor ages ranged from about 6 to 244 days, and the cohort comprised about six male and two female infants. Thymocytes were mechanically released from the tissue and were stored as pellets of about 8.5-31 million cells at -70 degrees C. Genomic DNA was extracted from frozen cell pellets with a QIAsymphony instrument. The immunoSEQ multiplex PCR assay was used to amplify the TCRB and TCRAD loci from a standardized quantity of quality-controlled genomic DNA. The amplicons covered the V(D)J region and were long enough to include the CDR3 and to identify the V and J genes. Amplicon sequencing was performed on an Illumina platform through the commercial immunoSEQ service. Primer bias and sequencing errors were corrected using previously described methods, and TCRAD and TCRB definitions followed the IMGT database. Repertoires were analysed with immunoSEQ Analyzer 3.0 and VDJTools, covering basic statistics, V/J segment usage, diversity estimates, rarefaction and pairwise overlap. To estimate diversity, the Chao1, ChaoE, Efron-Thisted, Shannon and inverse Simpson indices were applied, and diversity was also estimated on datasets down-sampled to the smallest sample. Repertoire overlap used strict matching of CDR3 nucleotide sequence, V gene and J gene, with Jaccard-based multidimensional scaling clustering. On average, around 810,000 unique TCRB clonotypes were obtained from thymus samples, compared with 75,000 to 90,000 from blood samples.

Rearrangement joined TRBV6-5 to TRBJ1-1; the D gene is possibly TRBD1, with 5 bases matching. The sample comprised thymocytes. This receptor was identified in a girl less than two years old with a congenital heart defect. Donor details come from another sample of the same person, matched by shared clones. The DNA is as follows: TGTGCCAGCAGTTATGGGGGGACTGATTCGAACACTGAAGCTTTCTTT. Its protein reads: CASSYGGTDSNTEAFF.